This T cell receptor (beta chain) derives from a study of shared T cell receptors in the human thymus. TCRdb's copy holds only in-frame clones and misses some; the assay was immunoSEQ multiplex PCR. Of 720,000 or so clones listed, over 75% are singletons. V shed 0 bases and J shed 0 bases, with 11 bases lying between them. The germline V gene encodes CDR1 LGHNA and CDR2 YSLEER. The CDR3 is 16 amino acids. This sample also belongs to another study, concerning human thymus T cells. From that paper: Donors consisted of healthy Finnish infants (having corrective surgery for congenital heart defects). Both thymic and peripheral blood repertoires showed apparently biased V and J usage. Related reports documented highly overlapping thymic repertoires among unrelated individuals.

The receptor was isolated from a girl under three years old with a congenital heart defect. The rearrangement joins TRBV4-3 to TRBJ1-1; no clear D gene. Material for sequencing was thymocytes. The CDR3 region is CASSQDCGILNTEAFF. DNA for the CDR3: TGCGCCAGCAGCCAAGATTGCGGGATATTGAACACTGAAGCTTTCTTT.